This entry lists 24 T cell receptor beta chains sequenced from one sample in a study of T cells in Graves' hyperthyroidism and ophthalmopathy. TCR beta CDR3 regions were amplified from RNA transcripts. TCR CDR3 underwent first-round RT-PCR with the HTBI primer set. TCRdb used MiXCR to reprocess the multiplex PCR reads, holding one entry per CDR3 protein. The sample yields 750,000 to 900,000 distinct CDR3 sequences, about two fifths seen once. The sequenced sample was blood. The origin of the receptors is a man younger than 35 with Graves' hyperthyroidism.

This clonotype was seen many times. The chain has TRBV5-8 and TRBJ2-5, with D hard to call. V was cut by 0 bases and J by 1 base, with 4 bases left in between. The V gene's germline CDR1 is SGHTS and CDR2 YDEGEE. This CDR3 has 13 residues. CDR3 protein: CASSLGVQETQYF. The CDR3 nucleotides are TGTGCCAGCAGCTTGGGGGTCCAAGAGACCCAGTACTTC.

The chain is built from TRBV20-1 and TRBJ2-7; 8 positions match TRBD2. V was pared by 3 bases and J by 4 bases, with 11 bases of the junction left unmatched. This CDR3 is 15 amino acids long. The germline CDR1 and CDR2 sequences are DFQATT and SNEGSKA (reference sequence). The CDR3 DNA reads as TGCAGTGCTAGGACCGGTCTAGCGGGTCGGTACGAGCAGTACTTC. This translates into CSARTGLAGRYEQYF.

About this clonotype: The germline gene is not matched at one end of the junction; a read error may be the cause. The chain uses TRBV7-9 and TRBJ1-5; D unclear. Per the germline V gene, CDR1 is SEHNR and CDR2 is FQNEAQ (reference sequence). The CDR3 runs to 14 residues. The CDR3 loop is CVSSSVPSNQPQHF. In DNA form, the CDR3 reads TGTGTCAGCAGCTCCGTGCCGAGCAATCAGCCCCAGCATTTT.

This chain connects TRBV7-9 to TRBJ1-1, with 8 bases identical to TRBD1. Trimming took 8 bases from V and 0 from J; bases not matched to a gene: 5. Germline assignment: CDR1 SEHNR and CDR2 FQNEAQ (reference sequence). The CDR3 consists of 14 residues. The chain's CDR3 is CASVGQGVNTEAFF. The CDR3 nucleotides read TGTGCCAGCGTAGGACAGGGAGTGAACACTGAAGCTTTCTTT.

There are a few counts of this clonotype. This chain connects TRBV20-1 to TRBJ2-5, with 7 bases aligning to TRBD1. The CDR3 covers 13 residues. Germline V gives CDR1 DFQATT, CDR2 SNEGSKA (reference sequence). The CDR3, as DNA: TGCAGCGTTAGACAGGGAGAGTATCAGCCCCAGTACTTC. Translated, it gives CSVRQGEYQPQYF.

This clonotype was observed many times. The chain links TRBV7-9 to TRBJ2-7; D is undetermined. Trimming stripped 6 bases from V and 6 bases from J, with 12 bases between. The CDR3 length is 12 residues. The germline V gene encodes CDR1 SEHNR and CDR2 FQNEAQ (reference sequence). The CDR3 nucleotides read TGTGCCAGCAGAGACGGTCCCGGCGAGCAGTACTTC. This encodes CASRDGPGEQYF. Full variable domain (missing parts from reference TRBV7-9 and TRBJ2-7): DTGVSQNPRHKITKRGQNVTFRCDPISEHNRLYWYRQTLGQGPEFLTYFQNEAQLEKSRLLSDRFSAERPKGSFSTLEIQRTEQGDSAMYLCASRDGPGEQYFGPGTRLTVT.

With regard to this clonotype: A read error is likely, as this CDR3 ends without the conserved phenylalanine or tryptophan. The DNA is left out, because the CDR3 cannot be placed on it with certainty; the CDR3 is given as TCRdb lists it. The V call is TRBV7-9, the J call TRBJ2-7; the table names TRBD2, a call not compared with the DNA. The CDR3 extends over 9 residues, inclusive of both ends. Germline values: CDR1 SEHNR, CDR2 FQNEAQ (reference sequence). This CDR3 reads CASSHTSVS.

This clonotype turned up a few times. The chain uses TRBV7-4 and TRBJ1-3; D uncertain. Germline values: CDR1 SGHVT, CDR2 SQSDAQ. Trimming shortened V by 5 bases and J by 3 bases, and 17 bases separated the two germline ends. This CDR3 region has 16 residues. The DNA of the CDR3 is TGTGCCAGCAGCCCCCCACTGGGTAGGGTTGGAAACACCATATATTTT. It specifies CASSPPLGRVGNTIYF.

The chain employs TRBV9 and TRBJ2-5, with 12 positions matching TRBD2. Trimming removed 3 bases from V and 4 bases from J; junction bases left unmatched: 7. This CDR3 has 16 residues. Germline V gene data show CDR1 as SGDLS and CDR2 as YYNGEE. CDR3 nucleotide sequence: TGTGCCAGCAGCGCCCGGACTAGCGGGATTGTAGAGACCCAGTACTTC. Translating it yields CASSARTSGIVETQYF. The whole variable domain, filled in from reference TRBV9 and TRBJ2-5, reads DSGVTQTPKHLITATGQRVTLRCSPRSGDLSVYWYQQSLDQGLQFLIQYYNGEERAKGNILERFSAQQFPDLHSELNLSSLELGDSALYFCASSARTSGIVETQYFGPGTRLLVL.

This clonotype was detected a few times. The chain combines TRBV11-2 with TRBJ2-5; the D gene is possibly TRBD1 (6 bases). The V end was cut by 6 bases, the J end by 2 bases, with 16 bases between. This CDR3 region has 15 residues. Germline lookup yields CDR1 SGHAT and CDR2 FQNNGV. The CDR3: CASSLTWTAQETQYF. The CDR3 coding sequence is TGTGCCAGCAGTCTAACTTGGACAGCGCAAGAGACCCAGTACTTC.

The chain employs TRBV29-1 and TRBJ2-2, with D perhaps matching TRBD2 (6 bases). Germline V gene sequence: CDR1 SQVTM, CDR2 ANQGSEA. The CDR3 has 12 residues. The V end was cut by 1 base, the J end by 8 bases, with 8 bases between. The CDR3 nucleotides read TGCAGCGTTGAAGTCGGGGGAGGGGAGCTGTTTTTT. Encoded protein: CSVEVGGGELFF.

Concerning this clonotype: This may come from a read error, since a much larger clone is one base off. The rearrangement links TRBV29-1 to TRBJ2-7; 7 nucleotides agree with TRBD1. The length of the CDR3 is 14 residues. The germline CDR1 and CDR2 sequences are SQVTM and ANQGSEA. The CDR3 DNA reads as TGCAGCGTTGACGGGCCGACAGGGACCTACGAGCAGTGCTTC. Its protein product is CSVDGPTGTYEQCF.

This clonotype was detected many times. This CDR3 reads CSATTGNDYGYTF. CDR3 DNA: TGCAGTGCGACGACAGGGAACGACTATGGCTACACCTTC. This rearrangement joins TRBV20-1 to TRBJ1-2, with TRBD1 matching 7 bases. The CDR3 is made up of 13 amino acids. Germline CDR1 and CDR2: DFQATT and SNEGSKA (reference sequence). After removal of 6 bases from V and 3 bases from J, the junction contained 7 bases not matched to a gene.

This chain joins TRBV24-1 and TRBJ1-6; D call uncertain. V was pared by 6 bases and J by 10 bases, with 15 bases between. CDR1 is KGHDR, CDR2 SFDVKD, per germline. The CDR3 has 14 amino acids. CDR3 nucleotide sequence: TGTGCCACCAGTCCCGTGGGTAGCCCATCACCCCTCCACTTT. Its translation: CATSPVGSPSPLHF.

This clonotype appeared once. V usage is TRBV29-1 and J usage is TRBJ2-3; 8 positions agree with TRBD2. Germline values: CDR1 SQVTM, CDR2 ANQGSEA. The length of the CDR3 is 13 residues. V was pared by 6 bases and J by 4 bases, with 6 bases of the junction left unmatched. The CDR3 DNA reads TGCAGCGTAAGCGGGAGTGAAGCAGATACGCAGTATTTT. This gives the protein CSVSGSEADTQYF.

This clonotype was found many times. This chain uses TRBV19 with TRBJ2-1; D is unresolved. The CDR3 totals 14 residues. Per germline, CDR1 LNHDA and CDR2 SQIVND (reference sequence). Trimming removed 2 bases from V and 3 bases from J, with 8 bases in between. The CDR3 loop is CASSISAGYNEQFF. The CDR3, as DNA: TGTGCCAGTAGTATATCGGCAGGCTACAATGAGCAGTTCTTC.

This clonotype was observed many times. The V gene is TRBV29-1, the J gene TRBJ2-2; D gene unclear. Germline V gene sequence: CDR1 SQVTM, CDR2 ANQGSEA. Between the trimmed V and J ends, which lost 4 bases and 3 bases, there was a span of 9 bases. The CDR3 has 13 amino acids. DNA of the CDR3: TGCAGCGTTGGTAACAGTCACACCGGGGAGCTGTTTTTT. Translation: CSVGNSHTGELFF.

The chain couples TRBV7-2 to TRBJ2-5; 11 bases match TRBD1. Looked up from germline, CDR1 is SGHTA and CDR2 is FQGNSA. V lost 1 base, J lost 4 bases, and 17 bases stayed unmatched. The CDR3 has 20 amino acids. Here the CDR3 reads CASSLVYRDRGTATRETQYF. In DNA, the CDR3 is TGTGCCAGCAGCTTAGTATACCGGGACAGGGGGACCGCAACCCGAGAGACCCAGTACTTC.

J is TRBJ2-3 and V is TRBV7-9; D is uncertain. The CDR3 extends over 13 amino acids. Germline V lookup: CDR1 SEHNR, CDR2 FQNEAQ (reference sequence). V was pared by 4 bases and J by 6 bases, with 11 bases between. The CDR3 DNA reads TGTGCCAGCAGCTGGGTGGGCCCGGATACGCAGTATTTT. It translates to CASSWVGPDTQYF.

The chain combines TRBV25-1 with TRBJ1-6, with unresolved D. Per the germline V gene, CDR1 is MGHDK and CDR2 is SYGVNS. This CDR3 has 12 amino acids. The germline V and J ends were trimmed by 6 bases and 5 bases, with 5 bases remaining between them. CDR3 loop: CASRLNNSPLHF. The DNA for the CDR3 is TGTGCCAGCAGACTGAATAATTCACCCCTCCACTTT.

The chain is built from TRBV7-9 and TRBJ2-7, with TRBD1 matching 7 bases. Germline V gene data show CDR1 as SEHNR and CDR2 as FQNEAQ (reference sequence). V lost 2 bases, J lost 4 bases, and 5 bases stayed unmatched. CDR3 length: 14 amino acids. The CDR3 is CASSLFDREYEQYF. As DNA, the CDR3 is TGTGCCAGCAGCTTATTCGACAGGGAATACGAGCAGTACTTC.

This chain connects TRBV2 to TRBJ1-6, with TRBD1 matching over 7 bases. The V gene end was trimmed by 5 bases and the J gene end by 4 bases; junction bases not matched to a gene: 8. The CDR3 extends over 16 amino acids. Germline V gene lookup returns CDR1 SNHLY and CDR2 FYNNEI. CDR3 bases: TGTGCCAGCAGTTTATCGGGGGGACAGTATAATTCACCCCTCCACTTT. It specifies CASSLSGGQYNSPLHF.

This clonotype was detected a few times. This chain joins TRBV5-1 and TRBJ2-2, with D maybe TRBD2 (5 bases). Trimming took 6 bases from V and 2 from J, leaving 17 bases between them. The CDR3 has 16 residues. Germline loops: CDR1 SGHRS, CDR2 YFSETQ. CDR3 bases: TGCGCCAGCAAACTTAGTGACCGGGGAAACACCGGGGAGCTGTTTTTT. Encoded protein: CASKLSDRGNTGELFF.

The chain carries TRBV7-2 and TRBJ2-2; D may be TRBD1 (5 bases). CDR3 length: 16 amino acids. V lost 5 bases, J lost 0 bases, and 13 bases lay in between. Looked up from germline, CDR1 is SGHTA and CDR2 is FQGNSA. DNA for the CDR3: TGTGCCAGCAGCCCTTGGGGCAGTGCGAACACCGGGGAGCTGTTTTTT. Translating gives CASSPWGSANTGELFF.